This entry describes one T cell receptor beta chain. These data originate in a study of blood T cell repertoires in COVID-19. Study details: From the United States, Italy and Spain came samples of acute and convalescent COVID-19. The analysed material was cDNA or gDNA that came from T cells, B-cell-depleted T cells, or PBMCs.

In the source study's methods: Counts of nucleated cells, estimated from reference gene primer amplification, were obtained. Sequenced by immunoSEQ multiplex PCR; TCRdb stores in-frame clones only, minus some. V and J calls and clone size are copied from that table; D and trimming were computed from the DNA. Altogether more than 140,000 clones are present, 80% to 90% being singletons, with the ten largest covering 6.5% to 9%. The CDR3 is 16 residues long. The germline V gene has CDR1 WSHSY and CDR2 SAAADI. With 0 bases clipped from V and 2 bases from J, the junction kept 2 bases outside the gene matches.

Material: peripheral blood. The rearrangement uses TRBV10-2 and TRBJ2-7; 12 nucleotides agree with TRBD1. The clonotype originates from a woman between 50 and 59 years old in a cohort sampled during active or convalescent COVID-19. This chain's CDR3 is CASSESGTGGPYEQYF. CDR3 DNA: TGCGCCAGCAGTGAGTCAGGGACAGGGGGCCCCTACGAGCAGTACTTC.